The clone carrying this T cell receptor (beta chain) showed up many times. Its matching antigen is unknown. Germline V gives CDR1 LNHDA, CDR2 SQIVND (reference sequence). V dropped 7 bases and J dropped 8; count of bases not matched to a gene: 16. The CDR3 has 16 residues. The data originate from a study of T cell repertoires in cytomegalovirus infection. Background on the study: Public TCR beta signatures were indicative of both CMV infection and a matching HLA type. Points from the study as a whole: HLA-C-restricted CMV-specific TCR beta clonotypes were dominant in the ex vivo response. Carriers of CMV plus the relevant HLA were identified by cumulative public TCR beta family frequency.

TCRdb analysed the reads with MiXCR anew, one entry per CDR3 protein. The sample consists of 450,000 to 600,000 distinct CDR3 sequences, 11% of them appearing once. The sequence derives from a human donor in good health (CMV status not recorded). Some clones in this sample may be carry-over from other donors' samples. Sequenced sample: PBMCs. This chain connects TRBV19 to TRBJ2-1, with TRBD2 identical over 8 bases. The CDR3, as DNA: TGTGCCAGTATGGAGCTAGCGGGTGCTGCGCTCGATGAGCAGTTCTTC. Translation: CASMELAGAALDEQFF. Based on the CDR3 plus reference TRBV19 and TRBJ2-1, the full variable domain is DGGITQSPKYLFRKEGQNVTLSCEQNLNHDAMYWYRQDPGQGLRLIYYSQIVNDFQKGDIAEGYSVSREKKESFPLTVTSAQKNPTAFYLCASMELAGAALDEQFFGPGTRLTVL.